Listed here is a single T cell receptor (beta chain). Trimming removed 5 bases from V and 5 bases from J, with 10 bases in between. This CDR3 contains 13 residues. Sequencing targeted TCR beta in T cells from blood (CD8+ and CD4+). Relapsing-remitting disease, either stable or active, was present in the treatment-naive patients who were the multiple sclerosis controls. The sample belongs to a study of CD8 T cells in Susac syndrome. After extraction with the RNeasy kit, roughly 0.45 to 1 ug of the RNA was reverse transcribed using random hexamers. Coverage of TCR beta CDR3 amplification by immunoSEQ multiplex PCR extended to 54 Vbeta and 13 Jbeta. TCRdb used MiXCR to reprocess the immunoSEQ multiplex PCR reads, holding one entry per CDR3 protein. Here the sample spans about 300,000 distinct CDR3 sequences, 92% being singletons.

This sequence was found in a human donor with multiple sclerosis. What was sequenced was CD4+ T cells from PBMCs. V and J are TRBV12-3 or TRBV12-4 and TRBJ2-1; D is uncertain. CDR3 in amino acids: CASSQGIHNEQFF. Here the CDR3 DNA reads TGTGCCAGCAGTCAAGGGATCCACAATGAGCAGTTCTTC.